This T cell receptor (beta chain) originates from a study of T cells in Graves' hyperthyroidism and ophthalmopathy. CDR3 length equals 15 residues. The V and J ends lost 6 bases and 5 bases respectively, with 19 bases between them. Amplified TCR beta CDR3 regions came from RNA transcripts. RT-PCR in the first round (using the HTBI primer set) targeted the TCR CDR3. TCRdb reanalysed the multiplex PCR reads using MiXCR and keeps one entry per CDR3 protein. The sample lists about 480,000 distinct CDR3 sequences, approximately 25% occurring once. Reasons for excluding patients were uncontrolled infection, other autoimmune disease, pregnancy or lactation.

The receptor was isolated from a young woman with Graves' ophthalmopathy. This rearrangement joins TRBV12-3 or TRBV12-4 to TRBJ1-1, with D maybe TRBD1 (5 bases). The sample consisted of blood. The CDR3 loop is CASRGSGGGGTEAFF. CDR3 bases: TGTGCCAGCAGGGGTTCCGGGGGGGGAGGGACTGAAGCTTTCTTT.